This T cell receptor beta chain was retrieved from a study of blood T cells in healthy people across ages. Trimming took 6 bases from V and 5 from J, leaving 13 bases between them. The CDR3 is made up of 13 amino acids. The germline CDR1 and CDR2 sequences are SGHAT and FQNNGV. Whole-study results and caveats: A strong correlation was seen between TCR beta diversity and naive T cell percentage.

Using a J-beta primer mix together with a sample-barcoded 5' primer, a second PCR was run for roughly 7 to 11 cycles. A single record per CDR3 protein comes from TCRdb applying MiXCR to the 5' RACE reads. The sample lists roughly 500,000 distinct CDR3 sequences, 20% to 30% occurring once. This clonotype occurred a few times. Its specificity is unknown. This same sample was also taken into another study, of T cells of mothers and their children. This second study notes: The study recruited a few healthy Caucasian mothers and their six children as donors. All extracted RNA went into cDNA synthesis, roughly 1.5 ug per 15 ul.

The receptor was derived from a boy younger than 18 in good health. The chain combines TRBV11-2 with TRBJ1-1; no reliable D call. The sequenced material came from blood. CDR3 in DNA: TGTGCCAGCAGTTTAACGGGGAAAACTGAAGCTTTCTTT. Its protein product is CASSLTGKTEAFF.